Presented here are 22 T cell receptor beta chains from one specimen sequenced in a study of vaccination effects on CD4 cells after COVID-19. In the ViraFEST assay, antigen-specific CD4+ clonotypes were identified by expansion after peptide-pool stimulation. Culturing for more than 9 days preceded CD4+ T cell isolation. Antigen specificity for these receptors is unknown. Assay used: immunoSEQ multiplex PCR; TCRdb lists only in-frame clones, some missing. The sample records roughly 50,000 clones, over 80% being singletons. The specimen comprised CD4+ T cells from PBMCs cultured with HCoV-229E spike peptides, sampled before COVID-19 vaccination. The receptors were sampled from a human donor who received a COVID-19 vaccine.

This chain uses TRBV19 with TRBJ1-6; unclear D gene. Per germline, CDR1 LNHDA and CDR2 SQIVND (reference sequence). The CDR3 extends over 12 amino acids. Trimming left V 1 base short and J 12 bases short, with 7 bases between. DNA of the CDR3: TGTGCCAGTAGTATAGCCGATAAACCCCTCCACTTT. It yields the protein CASSIADKPLHF. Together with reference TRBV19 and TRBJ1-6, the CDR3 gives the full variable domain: DGGITQSPKYLFRKEGQNVTLSCEQNLNHDAMYWYRQDPGQGLRLIYYSQIVNDFQKGDIAEGYSVSREKKESFPLTVTSAQKNPTAFYLCASSIADKPLHFGNGTRLTVT.

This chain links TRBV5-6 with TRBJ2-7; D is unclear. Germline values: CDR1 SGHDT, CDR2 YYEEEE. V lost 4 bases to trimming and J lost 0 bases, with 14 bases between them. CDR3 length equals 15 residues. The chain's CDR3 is CASSRVAVSSYEQYV. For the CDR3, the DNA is TGTGCCAGCAGCCGGGTGGCGGTGAGCTCCTACGAGCAGTACGTC.

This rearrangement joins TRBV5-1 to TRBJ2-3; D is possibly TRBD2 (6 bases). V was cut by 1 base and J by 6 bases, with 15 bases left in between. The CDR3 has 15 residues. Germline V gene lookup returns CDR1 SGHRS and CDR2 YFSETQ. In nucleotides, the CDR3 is TGCGCCAGCAGCTTGAGCGGGCCCAGCGCTGATACGCAGTATTTT. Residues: CASSLSGPSADTQYF.

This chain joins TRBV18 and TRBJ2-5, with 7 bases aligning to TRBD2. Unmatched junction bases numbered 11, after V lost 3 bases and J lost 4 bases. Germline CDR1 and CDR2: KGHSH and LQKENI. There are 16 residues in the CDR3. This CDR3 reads CASSPLLAGEGETQYF. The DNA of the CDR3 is TGTGCCAGCTCACCGCTTCTGGCGGGGGAGGGAGAGACCCAGTACTTC. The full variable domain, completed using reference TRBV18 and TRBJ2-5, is NAGVMQNPRHLVRRRGQEARLRCSPMKGHSHVYWYRQLPEEGLKFMVYLQKENIIDESGMPKERFSAEFPKEGPSILRIQQVVRGDSAAYFCASSPLLAGEGETQYFGPGTRLLVL.

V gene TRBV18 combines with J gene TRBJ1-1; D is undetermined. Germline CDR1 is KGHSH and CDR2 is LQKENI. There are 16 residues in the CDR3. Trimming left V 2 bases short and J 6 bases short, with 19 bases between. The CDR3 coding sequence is TGTGCCAGCTCACCAGAGTTTTGGGAACAAGAACCTGAAGCTTTCTTT. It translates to CASSPEFWEQEPEAFF.

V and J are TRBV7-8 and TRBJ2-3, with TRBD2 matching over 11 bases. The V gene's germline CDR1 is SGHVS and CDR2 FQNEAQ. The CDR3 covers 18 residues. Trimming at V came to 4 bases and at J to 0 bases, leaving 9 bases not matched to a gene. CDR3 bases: TGTGCCAGCAGCTCCGCTAGCGGGGGGCCTCCTAGCACAGATACGCAGTATTTT. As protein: CASSSASGGPPSTDTQYF.

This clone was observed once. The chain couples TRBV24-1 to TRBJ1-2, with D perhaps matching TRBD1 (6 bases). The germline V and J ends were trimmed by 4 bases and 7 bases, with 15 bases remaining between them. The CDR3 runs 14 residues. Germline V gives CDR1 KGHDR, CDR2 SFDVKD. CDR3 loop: CATSEHRESGGYTF. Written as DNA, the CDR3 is TGTGCCACCAGTGAGCACAGGGAGAGTGGTGGCTACACCTTC.

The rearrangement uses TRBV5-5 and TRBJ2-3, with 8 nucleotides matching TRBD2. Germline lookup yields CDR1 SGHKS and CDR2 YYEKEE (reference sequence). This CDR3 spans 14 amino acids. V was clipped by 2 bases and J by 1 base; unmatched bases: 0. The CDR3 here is CASSLLAGTDTQYF. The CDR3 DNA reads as TGTGCCAGCAGCTTACTAGCGGGCACAGATACGCAGTATTTT. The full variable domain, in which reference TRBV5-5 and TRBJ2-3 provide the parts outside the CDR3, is DAGVTQSPTHLIKTRGQQVTLRCSPISGHKSVSWYQQVLGQGPQFIFQYYEKEERGRGNFPDRFSARQFPNYSSELNVNALLLGDSALYLCASSLLAGTDTQYFGPGTRLTVL.

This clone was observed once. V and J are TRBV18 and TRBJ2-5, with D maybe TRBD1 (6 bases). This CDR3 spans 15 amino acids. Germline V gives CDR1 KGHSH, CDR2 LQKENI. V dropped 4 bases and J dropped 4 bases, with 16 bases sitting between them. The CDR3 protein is CASSLQQGTRETQYF. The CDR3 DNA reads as TGTGCCAGCTCACTGCAACAGGGCACTCGAGAGACCCAGTACTTC.

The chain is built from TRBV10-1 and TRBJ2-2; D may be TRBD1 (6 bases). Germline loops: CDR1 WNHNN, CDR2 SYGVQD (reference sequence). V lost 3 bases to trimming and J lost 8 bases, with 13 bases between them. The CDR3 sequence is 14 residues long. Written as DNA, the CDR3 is TGCGCCAGCAGTGACCCGACAGGACTTGGGGAGCTGTTTTTT. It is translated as CASSDPTGLGELFF.

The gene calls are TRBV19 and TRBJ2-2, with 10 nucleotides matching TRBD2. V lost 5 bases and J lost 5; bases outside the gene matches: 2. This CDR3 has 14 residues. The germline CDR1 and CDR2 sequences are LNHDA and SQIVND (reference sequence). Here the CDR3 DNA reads TGTGCCAGTAGTTTAGCGGGGGGAACCGGGGAGCTGTTTTTT. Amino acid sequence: CASSLAGGTGELFF.

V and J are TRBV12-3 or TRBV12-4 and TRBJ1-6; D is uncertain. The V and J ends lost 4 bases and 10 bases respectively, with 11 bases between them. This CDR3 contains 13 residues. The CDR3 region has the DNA TGTGCCAGCAGTTCCGGCCCTCTCTCACCCCTCCACTTT. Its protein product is CASSSGPLSPLHF.

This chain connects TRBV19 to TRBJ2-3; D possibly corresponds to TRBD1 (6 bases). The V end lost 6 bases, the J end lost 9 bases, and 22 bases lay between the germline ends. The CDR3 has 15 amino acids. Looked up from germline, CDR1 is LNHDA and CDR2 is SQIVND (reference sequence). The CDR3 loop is CASSDSGTSLETQYF. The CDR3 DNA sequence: TGTGCCAGTAGCGACTCCGGGACATCGTTAGAAACGCAGTATTTT.

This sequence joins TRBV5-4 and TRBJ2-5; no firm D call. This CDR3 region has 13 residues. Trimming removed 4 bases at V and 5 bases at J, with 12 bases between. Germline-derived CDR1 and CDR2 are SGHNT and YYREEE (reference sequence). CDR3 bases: TGTGCCAGCAGCGCAGCTGCGCAGGAGACCCAGTACTTC. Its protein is CASSAAAQETQYF. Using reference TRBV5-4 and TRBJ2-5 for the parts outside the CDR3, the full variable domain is ETGVTQSPTHLIKTRGQQVTLRCSSQSGHNTVSWYQQALGQGPQFIFQYYREEENGRGNFPPRFSGLQFPNYSSELNVNALELDDSALYLCASSAAAQETQYFGPGTRLLVL.

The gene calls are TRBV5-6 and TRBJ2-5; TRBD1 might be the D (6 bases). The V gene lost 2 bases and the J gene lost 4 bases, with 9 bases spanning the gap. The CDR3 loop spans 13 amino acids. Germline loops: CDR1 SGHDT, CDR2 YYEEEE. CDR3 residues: CASSLYRVETQYF. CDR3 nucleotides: TGTGCCAGCAGCTTATACAGGGTAGAGACCCAGTACTTC.

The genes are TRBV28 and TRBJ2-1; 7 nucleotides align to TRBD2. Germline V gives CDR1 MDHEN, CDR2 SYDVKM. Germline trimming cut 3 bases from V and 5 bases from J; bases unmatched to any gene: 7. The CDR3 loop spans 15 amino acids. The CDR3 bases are TGTGCCAGCAGTTTGTTCGGGGGGTCTCACAATGAGCAGTTCTTC. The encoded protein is CASSLFGGSHNEQFF. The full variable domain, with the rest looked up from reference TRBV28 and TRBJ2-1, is DVKVTQSSRYLVKRTGEKVFLECVQDMDHENMFWYRQDPGLGLRLIYFSYDVKMKEKGDIPEGYSVSREKKERFSLILESASTNQTSMYLCASSLFGGSHNEQFFGPGTRLTVL.

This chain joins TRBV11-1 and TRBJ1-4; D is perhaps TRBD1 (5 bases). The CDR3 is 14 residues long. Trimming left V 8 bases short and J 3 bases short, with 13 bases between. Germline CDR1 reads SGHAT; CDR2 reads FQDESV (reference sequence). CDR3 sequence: CASAGGGANEKLFF. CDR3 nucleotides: TGTGCCAGCGCTGGTGGGGGAGCTAATGAAAAACTGTTTTTT.

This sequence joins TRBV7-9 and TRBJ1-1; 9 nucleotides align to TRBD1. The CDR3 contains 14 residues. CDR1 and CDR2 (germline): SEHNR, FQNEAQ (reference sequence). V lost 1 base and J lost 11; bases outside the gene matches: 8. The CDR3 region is CASSLGQGGMMAFF. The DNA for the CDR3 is TGTGCCAGCAGCTTAGGACAGGGGGGGATGATGGCTTTCTTT.

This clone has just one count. The CDR3: CASSYTGIQETQYF. CDR3 nucleotide sequence: TGTGCCAGCAGTTACACAGGTATACAAGAGACCCAGTACTTC. The chain couples TRBV5-4 to TRBJ2-5; TRBD1 might be the D (5 bases). CDR1 SGHNT and CDR2 YYREEE come from the germline V gene (reference sequence). V lost 5 bases to trimming and J lost 2 bases, with 13 bases between them. This CDR3 has 14 residues.

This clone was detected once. The CDR3 region is CASSFRQGSLGGYTF. The CDR3 nucleotides read TGTGCCAGCAGCTTCCGTCAGGGTTCCCTCGGGGGCTACACCTTC. V gene TRBV7-8 combines with J gene TRBJ1-2; perhaps TRBD1 as D (5 bases). The CDR3 runs 15 residues. Germline CDR1 and CDR2: SGHVS and FQNEAQ. V lost 3 bases and J 8 bases, leaving 19 bases between the germline ends.

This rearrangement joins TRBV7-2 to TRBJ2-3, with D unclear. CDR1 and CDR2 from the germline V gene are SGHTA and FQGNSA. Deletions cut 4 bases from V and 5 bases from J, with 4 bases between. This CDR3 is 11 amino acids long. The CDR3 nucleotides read TGTGCCAGCAGCTCTCGAGATACGCAGTATTTT. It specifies CASSSRDTQYF.

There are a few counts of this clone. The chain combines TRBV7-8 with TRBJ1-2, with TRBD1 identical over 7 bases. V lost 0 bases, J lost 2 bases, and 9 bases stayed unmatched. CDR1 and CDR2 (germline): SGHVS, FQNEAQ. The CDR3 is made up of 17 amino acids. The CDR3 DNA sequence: TGTGCCAGCAGCTTAGCAACCGGGACAGCGAGAAACTATGGCTACACCTTC. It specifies CASSLATGTARNYGYTF.